The 10 T cell receptor beta chains presented below share a single source sample, sequenced in a study of T cells in Graves' hyperthyroidism and ophthalmopathy. Researchers amplified the TCR beta CDR3 regions from RNA transcripts. Carried out on the TCR CDR3, a first-round RT-PCR used the HTBI primer set. Each CDR3 protein gets one entry after TCRdb re-called the multiplex PCR reads with MiXCR. The profile shows over 400,000 distinct CDR3 sequences, 14% to 15% of them singletons. Sequencing was carried out using blood. The receptor source for this set is a man between 18 and 35 years old with Graves' ophthalmopathy.

The chain uses TRBV19 and TRBJ1-4, with D maybe TRBD1 (6 bases). Trimming removed 4 bases from V and 8 bases from J, with 17 bases in between. The CDR3 runs to 15 residues. The germline V gene encodes CDR1 LNHDA and CDR2 SQIVND (reference sequence). The CDR3 spells CASSTDSRGWEKLFF. The CDR3 DNA follows: TGTGCCAGTAGTACGGACAGTCGAGGGTGGGAAAAACTGTTTTTT. Combining the CDR3 with reference TRBV19 and TRBJ1-4 gives the whole variable domain DGGITQSPKYLFRKEGQNVTLSCEQNLNHDAMYWYRQDPGQGLRLIYYSQIVNDFQKGDIAEGYSVSREKKESFPLTVTSAQKNPTAFYLCASSTDSRGWEKLFFGSGTQLSVL.

This clonotype was recorded many times. The chain uses TRBV5-1 and TRBJ2-3; maybe TRBD2 (6 bases). The CDR3 is made up of 15 amino acids. Germline-derived CDR1 and CDR2 are SGHRS and YFSETQ. Trimming removed 3 bases at V and 1 base at J, with 12 bases between. This CDR3 is CASSWGDFRTDTQYF. CDR3 nucleotide sequence: TGCGCCAGCAGCTGGGGGGACTTTCGCACAGATACGCAGTATTTT.

The chain combines TRBV6-1 with TRBJ2-5; no clear D gene. V lost 4 bases and J 3 bases, leaving 18 bases between the germline ends. Germline CDR1 is MNHNS and CDR2 is SASEGT. This CDR3 is built from 16 residues. The CDR3 protein is CASSVVGMNEKETQYF. Here the CDR3 DNA reads TGTGCCAGCAGTGTAGTGGGGATGAACGAGAAAGAGACCCAGTACTTC.

This clonotype occurred many times. V and J are TRBV20-1 and TRBJ2-3; D not resolved. With 7 bases removed from V and 5 bases from J, the gap between germline ends came to 16 bases. The CDR3 spans 13 residues. Germline V gene lookup returns CDR1 DFQATT and CDR2 SNEGSKA (reference sequence). For the CDR3, the DNA is TGCAGTGGACCTCACCTAACGTTAGATACGCAGTATTTT. As protein: CSGPHLTLDTQYF.

This clonotype was recorded many times. The CDR3 nucleotides read TGTGCCAGCATCCCCAAGGCGTTCACGGGACAGGGTTCCTACGAGCAGTACTTC. Translated: CASIPKAFTGQGSYEQYF. The chain uses TRBV7-3 and TRBJ2-7; 9 bases map to TRBD1. The CDR3 spans 18 residues. Germline CDR1 SGHTA, CDR2 FQGTGA. The V gene end was trimmed by 7 bases and the J gene end by 1 base; junction bases not matched to a gene: 17.

The V and J genes are TRBV11-2 and TRBJ2-3; TRBD2 matches 8 bases. J gave up 10 bases and V 7 bases, and 19 bases lay outside the gene matches. The CDR3 has 16 amino acids. The V gene's germline CDR1 is SGHAT and CDR2 FQNNGV. The CDR3 here is CASNPVIAGFIFPQYF. CDR3 sequence (DNA): TGTGCCAGCAACCCTGTAATAGCGGGATTCATCTTCCCGCAGTATTTT.

The chain couples TRBV11-2 to TRBJ2-7; perhaps TRBD1 as D (5 bases). The CDR3 has 16 residues. The germline V gene has CDR1 SGHAT and CDR2 FQNNGV. V lost 5 bases to trimming and J lost 0 bases, with 17 bases between them. The CDR3 nucleotides are TGTGCCAGCAGCCTCTTAGGGGCTACATTCTCCTACGAGCAGTACTTC. The encoded protein is CASSLLGATFSYEQYF.

This clonotype occurred a few times. This rearrangement joins TRBV6-1 to TRBJ2-7, with unresolved D. The CDR3 is 13 amino acids. Germline-derived CDR1 and CDR2 are MNHNS and SASEGT. V shed 7 bases and J shed 1 base, with 11 bases lying between them. The CDR3 DNA reads TGTGCCAGCAATAGGCGAGGTTCCTACGAGCAGTACTTC. This encodes CASNRRGSYEQYF.

This clonotype was picked up many times. The J gene is TRBJ1-2, the V gene TRBV6-1; unclear D gene. Germline assignment: CDR1 MNHNS and CDR2 SASEGT. The V end lost 0 bases, the J end lost 3 bases, and 11 bases lay between the germline ends. This CDR3 comprises 15 residues. CDR3 sequence reads: CASSEAQGLDYGYTF. CDR3 sequence (DNA): TGTGCCAGCAGTGAAGCGCAAGGGTTGGACTATGGCTACACCTTC.

A note on this clonotype: A clone one base away is much larger, so this may be a read error. The chain recombines TRBV3-1 with TRBJ2-5; D assignment may be TRBD1 or TRBD2 (5 bases each). Trimming took off 3 bases at V and 3 bases at J, with 17 bases between the two ends. CDR1 is LGHDT and CDR2 is YNNKEL in the germline V gene (reference sequence). The CDR3 covers 16 residues. The CDR3 DNA reads TGTGCCAGCAGCCACCAAGTCGGGGCTAGCAAAGAGACCCAGTACTTC. Protein sequence: CASSHQVGASKETQYF.